These 29 T cell receptor beta chains share one sample of origin, sequenced in a study of siplizumab effects on memory and regulatory T cells. Repertoires were generated with immunoSEQ multiplex PCR, while TCRdb's copy carries only in-frame clones and drops some. The sample has some 100,000 clones, just over 90% seen once. Sequenced input: Tregs sorted from blood. The source of these receptors is a human donor in good health.

The chain couples TRBV5-4 to TRBJ1-1; D is undetermined. From germline, CDR1 is SGHNT and CDR2 YYREEE (reference sequence). V shed 4 bases and J shed 7 bases, with 23 bases lying between them. The CDR3 runs 16 residues. Here the CDR3 reads CASSPQSQGPGSEAFF. DNA for the CDR3: TGTGCCAGCAGCCCTCAGTCACAAGGACCGGGGAGTGAAGCTTTCTTT.

The chain links TRBV10-3 to TRBJ1-2; D is unclear. The CDR3 runs 12 residues. Per germline, CDR1 ENHRY and CDR2 SYGVKD. The V gene lost 2 bases and the J gene lost 2 bases, with 3 bases spanning the gap. Here the CDR3 reads CAISEQNYGYTF. The CDR3 DNA sequence: TGTGCCATCAGTGAGCAGAACTATGGCTACACCTTC.

The genes are TRBV4-1 and TRBJ1-2; maybe TRBD1 (5 bases). CDR3 length: 14 residues. V lost 4 bases and J 2 bases, leaving 11 bases between the germline ends. Germline values: CDR1 MGHRA, CDR2 YSYEKL. The CDR3 loop is CASSPGQGNYGYTF. In DNA form, the CDR3 reads TGCGCCAGCAGCCCGGGGCAGGGCAACTATGGCTACACCTTC.

The CDR3 sequence: CASSLGQGFYEQYF. The CDR3 DNA reads as TGTGCCAGCAGTTTGGGACAGGGGTTCTACGAGCAGTACTTC. The rearrangement uses TRBV28 and TRBJ2-7, with 10 bases that match TRBD1. Trimming cost V 3 bases and J 3 bases; bases outside gene matches: 2. Germline values: CDR1 MDHEN, CDR2 SYDVKM. The CDR3 contains 14 residues. Complete variable domain (other parts from reference TRBV28 and TRBJ2-7): DVKVTQSSRYLVKRTGEKVFLECVQDMDHENMFWYRQDPGLGLRLIYFSYDVKMKEKGDIPEGYSVSREKKERFSLILESASTNQTSMYLCASSLGQGFYEQYFGPGTRLTVT.

The rearrangement joins TRBV6-5 to TRBJ2-1; D is undetermined. Germline loops: CDR1 MNHEY, CDR2 SVGAGI. The CDR3 runs 16 residues. The V and J ends lost 2 bases and 0 bases respectively, with 11 bases between them. CDR3 sequence (DNA): TGTGCCAGCAGTTACGGACCGCCCAGCTCCTACAATGAGCAGTTCTTC. This encodes CASSYGPPSSYNEQFF.

This chain links TRBV6-1 with TRBJ2-2, with D hard to call. There are 15 residues in the CDR3. Germline V gene lookup returns CDR1 MNHNS and CDR2 SASEGT. V gave up 4 bases and J gave up 1 base, with 10 bases separating them. CDR3 residues: CASSGYTLNTGELFF. The DNA for the CDR3 is TGTGCCAGCAGTGGATACACATTGAACACCGGGGAGCTGTTTTTT.

The genes are TRBV21-1 and TRBJ1-1. TRBV21-1 is given as a pseudogene. This CDR3 has 11 amino acids. CDR3 loop: CASSKTDGAFF. The CDR3 DNA follows: TGTGCCAGCAGCAAAACTGATGGAGCTTTCTTT.

This chain links TRBV6-6 with TRBJ2-7, with 7 bases identical to TRBD1. Germline lookup yields CDR1 MNHNY and CDR2 SVGAGI (reference sequence). J lost 2 bases, V lost 4 bases, and 11 bases had no gene match. The CDR3 runs to 16 residues. The CDR3 sequence is CASSWNRGQVPYEQYF. For the CDR3, the DNA is TGTGCCAGCAGTTGGAACAGGGGTCAAGTCCCCTACGAGCAGTACTTC.

The chain carries TRBV27 and TRBJ1-2, with a tentative D call TRBD1 (5 bases). CDR1 and CDR2 from the germline V gene are MNHEY and SMNVEV (reference sequence). The CDR3 loop spans 15 amino acids. Trimming pared 8 bases from V and 1 base from J, leaving 17 bases between. The CDR3 bases are TGTGCCAGCTCGCCTAGGGACGGATTTAACTATGGCTACACCTTC. It is translated as CASSPRDGFNYGYTF.

V usage is TRBV11-3 and J usage is TRBJ2-3, with TRBD1 identical over 7 bases. Germline-derived CDR1 and CDR2 are SGHNT and YENEEA. V lost 1 base and J lost 5; bases outside the gene matches: 18. This CDR3 is 19 amino acids long. The CDR3 coding sequence is TGTGCCAGCAGCTTAGGCGTATCCGGCAGGGGGATTTTCAGAGATACGCAGTATTTT. This translates into CASSLGVSGRGIFRDTQYF.

This clone was found once. This chain links TRBV7-9 with TRBJ2-2; D may be TRBD2 (6 bases). CDR3 length equals 14 residues. Per the germline V gene, CDR1 is SEHNR and CDR2 is FQNEAQ (reference sequence). Deletions cut 5 bases from V and 2 bases from J, with 9 bases between. Here the CDR3 reads CASSPGLNTGELFF. CDR3 in DNA: TGTGCCAGCAGCCCGGGACTTAACACCGGGGAGCTGTTTTTT.

This clone appeared a single time. This chain connects TRBV28 to TRBJ2-1; D is perhaps TRBD2 (6 bases). The CDR3 sequence is 16 residues long. Germline V gives CDR1 MDHEN, CDR2 SYDVKM. V was shortened by 3 bases and J by 7 bases, with 19 bases between the two germline ends. Written as DNA, the CDR3 is TGTGCCAGCAGTTTGCGACTATTTACGGGAGCAAATGAGCAGTTCTTC. Translated: CASSLRLFTGANEQFF.

This chain uses TRBV28 with TRBJ2-7; 7 nucleotides match TRBD1. Germline values: CDR1 MDHEN, CDR2 SYDVKM. The CDR3 sequence is 13 residues long. Losses at the gene ends were 7 bases for V and 2 bases for J; bases not matched to a gene: 5. CDR3 in amino acids: CASTTGAPYEQYF. CDR3 in DNA: TGTGCCAGCACTACAGGGGCCCCCTACGAGCAGTACTTC.

The chain links TRBV6-6 to TRBJ2-2; D is undetermined. The CDR3 runs to 15 residues. Germline V gene lookup returns CDR1 MNHNY and CDR2 SVGAGI (reference sequence). Trimming removed 5 bases at V and 0 bases at J, with 10 bases between. DNA for the CDR3: TGTGCCAGCAGTGCCTATGGGTCGAACACCGGGGAGCTGTTTTTT. Translation gives CASSAYGSNTGELFF.

The genes are TRBV19 and TRBJ2-7, with no clear D. Between the trimmed V and J ends, which lost 7 bases and 3 bases, there was a span of 13 bases. The CDR3 totals 13 residues. CDR1 and CDR2 from the germline V gene are LNHDA and SQIVND (reference sequence). CDR3 coding DNA: TGTGCCAGTACCCCGGGTAGTGACTACGAGCAGTACTTC. This codes for CASTPGSDYEQYF.

V gene TRBV5-4 combines with J gene TRBJ2-2, with D possibly TRBD2 on 7 matching bases. V lost 6 bases to trimming and J lost 2 bases, with 11 bases between them. From germline, CDR1 is SGHNT and CDR2 YYREEE (reference sequence). This CDR3 region has 14 residues. The CDR3 coding sequence is TGTGCCAGCACCCCGGGGGGCAACACCGGGGAGCTGTTTTTT. Translating it yields CASTPGGNTGELFF.

DNA for the CDR3: TGTGCCAGCTCACCACAGGGGACGGCCCTGGAGACCCAGTACTTC. Translating it yields CASSPQGTALETQYF. The V and J genes are TRBV18 and TRBJ2-5; TRBD1 or TRBD2 may be the D gene (5 bases each). CDR1 and CDR2 (germline): KGHSH, LQKENI. This CDR3 is built from 15 residues. Deletions cut 1 base from V and 5 bases from J, with 14 bases between.

This chain links TRBV27 with TRBJ2-3; 12 nucleotides line up with TRBD2. J was trimmed by 3 bases and V by 6 bases; bases with no gene match: 10. Per germline, CDR1 MNHEY and CDR2 SMNVEV (reference sequence). The CDR3 covers 17 residues. The CDR3 here is CASSRLTSGSRTDTQYF. CDR3 nucleotide sequence: TGTGCCAGCAGCCGTCTGACTAGCGGGAGCCGAACAGATACGCAGTATTTT.

CDR3 protein: CASSIIGLVETQYF. The CDR3 nucleotides read TGTGCCAGCAGCATAATAGGACTAGTTGAGACCCAGTACTTC. V gene TRBV7-6 combines with J gene TRBJ2-5; 7 bases map to TRBD2. This CDR3 comprises 14 residues. V shed 5 bases and J 5 bases; nucleotides not matched to a gene: 8. Per germline, CDR1 SGHVS and CDR2 FNYEAQ.

The V call is TRBV11-2, the J call TRBJ2-2; TRBD1 aligns across 12 bases. Germline V lookup: CDR1 SGHAT, CDR2 FQNNGV. CDR3 length equals 18 residues. V lost 2 bases, J lost 7 bases, and 11 bases stayed unmatched. CDR3 residues: CASSLPLGTGGMYGELFF. DNA for the CDR3: TGTGCCAGCAGCTTACCTCTTGGGACAGGGGGCATGTACGGGGAGCTGTTTTTT.

There are a few counts of this clone. This rearrangement joins TRBV5-1 to TRBJ1-1; possibly TRBD1 for D (6 bases). The V gene's germline CDR1 is SGHRS and CDR2 YFSETQ. Trimming took 6 bases from V and 3 from J, leaving 12 bases between them. The CDR3 has 13 amino acids. Written as DNA, the CDR3 is TGCGCCAGCACCAGGGGTCCGGACACTGAAGCTTTCTTT. Translated: CASTRGPDTEAFF. The full variable domain, rest sourced from reference TRBV5-1 and TRBJ1-1, is KAGVTQTPRYLIKTRGQQVTLSCSPISGHRSVSWYQQTPGQGLQFLFEYFSETQRNKGNFPGRFSGRQFSNSRSEMNVSTLELGDSALYLCASTRGPDTEAFFGQGTRLTVV.

V and J are TRBV30 and TRBJ2-5; D is possibly TRBD2 (6 bases). The J call may be faulty, since TRBJ2-7 better matches the DNA end. The CDR3 consists of 14 residues. The germline gives CDR1 GTSNPN, CDR2 SVGIG (reference sequence). The CDR3 reads CAWSRKPGGYEQYF. CDR3 bases: TGTGCCTGGAGCCGCAAACCCGGGGGCTACGAGCAGTACTTC.

This chain connects TRBV11-2 to TRBJ2-1; D remains unclear. V lost 2 bases and J 4 bases, leaving 12 bases between the germline ends. The CDR3 length is 15 residues. Germline V gene sequence: CDR1 SGHAT, CDR2 FQNNGV. As DNA, the CDR3 is TGTGCCAGCAGCTTATTTTCTTTGGGGTACAATGAGCAGTTCTTC. It encodes CASSLFSLGYNEQFF.

The chain uses TRBV7-8 and TRBJ1-5; a weak D match, TRBD1 (6 bases). The CDR3 covers 16 residues. CDR1 and CDR2 from the germline V gene are SGHVS and FQNEAQ. V was clipped by 4 bases and J by 7 bases, with 20 bases between them. For the CDR3, the DNA is TGTGCCAGCAGCTCTACGGGGAACAGGGTTGGACAGCCCCAGCATTTT. It codes for CASSSTGNRVGQPQHF. The full variable domain, completed using reference TRBV7-8 and TRBJ1-5, is GAGVSQSPRYKVAKRGQDVALRCDPISGHVSLFWYQQALGQGPEFLTYFQNEAQLDKSGLPSDRFFAERPEGSVSTLKIQRTQQEDSAVYLCASSSTGNRVGQPQHFGDGTRLSIL.

This rearrangement joins TRBV2 to TRBJ2-5, with D possibly being TRBD1 (6 bases). V lost 6 bases and J 2 bases, leaving 10 bases between the germline ends. The CDR3 extends over 13 amino acids. CDR1 and CDR2 from the germline V gene are SNHLY and FYNNEI. CDR3 bases: TGTGCCAGCAGCGCGGACAGTCAAGAGACCCAGTACTTC. Protein: CASSADSQETQYF.

Written as DNA, the CDR3 is TGTGCCAGCAGCGTAGTTGGAGCGGGAGGAGGGAATGAGCAGTTCTTC. Protein: CASSVVGAGGGNEQFF. This chain links TRBV9 with TRBJ2-1, with 9 positions matching TRBD2. Unmatched junction bases numbered 8, after V lost 0 bases and J lost 7 bases. Per germline, CDR1 SGDLS and CDR2 YYNGEE. CDR3 length: 16 amino acids.

CDR3 nucleotide sequence: TGTGCCAGCCACCTAGCGGGAGGGCCGTACGAGCAGTACTTC. Protein: CASHLAGGPYEQYF. The gene calls are TRBV28 and TRBJ2-5; the match to TRBD2 covers 12 bases. The J call may be faulty, since TRBJ2-7 better matches the DNA end. Germline loops: CDR1 MDHEN, CDR2 SYDVKM. The CDR3 sequence is 14 residues long.

V usage is TRBV18 and J usage is TRBJ2-5, with D uncertain. This CDR3 contains 13 residues. CDR1 KGHSH and CDR2 LQKENI come from the germline V gene. V was cut by 2 bases and J by 1 base, with 5 bases left in between. The CDR3 region is CASSPSSQETQYF. In DNA, the CDR3 is TGTGCCAGCTCACCATCCTCCCAAGAGACCCAGTACTTC.

The CDR3 spells CASSRPGTGAGWQPQHF. The CDR3 DNA sequence: TGTGCCAGTAGTAGACCCGGGACAGGGGCAGGATGGCAGCCCCAGCATTTT. The V and J genes are TRBV19 and TRBJ1-5; 10 nucleotides align to TRBD1. There are 17 residues in the CDR3. The germline gives CDR1 LNHDA, CDR2 SQIVND (reference sequence). V lost 4 bases to trimming and J lost 7 bases; unmatched junction nucleotides: 13.